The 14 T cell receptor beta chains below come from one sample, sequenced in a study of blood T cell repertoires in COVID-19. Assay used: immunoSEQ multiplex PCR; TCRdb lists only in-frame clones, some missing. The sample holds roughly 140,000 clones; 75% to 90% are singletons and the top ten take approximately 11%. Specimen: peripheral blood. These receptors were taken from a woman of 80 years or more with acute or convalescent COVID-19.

The CDR3 DNA reads TGTGCCAGCAGCTTAGAGGGAGGGACGGAACCGAACACTGAAGCTTTCTTT. Its translation: CASSLEGGTEPNTEAFF. The chain couples TRBV7-6 to TRBJ1-1, with a tentative D call TRBD1 (5 bases). This CDR3 region has 17 residues. Germline V gives CDR1 SGHVS, CDR2 FNYEAQ. V was trimmed by 1 base and J by 1 base, leaving 16 bases between them.

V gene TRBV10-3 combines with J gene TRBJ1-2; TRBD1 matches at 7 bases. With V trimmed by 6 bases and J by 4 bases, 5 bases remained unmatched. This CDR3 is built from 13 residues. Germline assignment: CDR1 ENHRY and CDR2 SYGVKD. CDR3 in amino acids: CAIREGASYGYTF. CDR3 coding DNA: TGTGCCATCAGAGAGGGGGCGTCCTATGGCTACACCTTC.

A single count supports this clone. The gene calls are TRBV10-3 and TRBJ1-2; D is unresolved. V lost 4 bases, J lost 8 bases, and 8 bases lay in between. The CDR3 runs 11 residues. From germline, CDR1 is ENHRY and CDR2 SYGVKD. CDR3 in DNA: TGTGCCATCAGTGTCGATCAGGGCTACACCTTC. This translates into CAISVDQGYTF.

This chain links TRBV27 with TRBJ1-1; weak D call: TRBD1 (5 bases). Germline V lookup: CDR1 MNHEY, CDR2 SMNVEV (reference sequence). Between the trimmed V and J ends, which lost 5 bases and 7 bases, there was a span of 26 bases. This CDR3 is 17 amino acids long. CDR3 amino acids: CASSPLVHRGGSREAFF. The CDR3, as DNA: TGTGCCAGCAGTCCATTAGTCCACCGCGGGGGATCACGTGAAGCTTTCTTT.

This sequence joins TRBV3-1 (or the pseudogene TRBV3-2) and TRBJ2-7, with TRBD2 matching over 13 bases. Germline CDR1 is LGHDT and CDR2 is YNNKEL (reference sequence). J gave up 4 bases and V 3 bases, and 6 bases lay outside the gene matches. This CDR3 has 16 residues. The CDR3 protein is CASSQTSGGFLYEQYF. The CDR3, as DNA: TGTGCCAGCAGCCAGACTAGCGGGGGGTTCCTTTACGAGCAGTACTTC.

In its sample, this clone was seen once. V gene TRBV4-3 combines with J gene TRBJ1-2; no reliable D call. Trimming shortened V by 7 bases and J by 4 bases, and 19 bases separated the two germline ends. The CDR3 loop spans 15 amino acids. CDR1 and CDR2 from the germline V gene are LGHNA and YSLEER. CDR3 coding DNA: TGCGCCAGCAACCCCAATCCCGGGGATTTCTATGGCTACACCTTC. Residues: CASNPNPGDFYGYTF.

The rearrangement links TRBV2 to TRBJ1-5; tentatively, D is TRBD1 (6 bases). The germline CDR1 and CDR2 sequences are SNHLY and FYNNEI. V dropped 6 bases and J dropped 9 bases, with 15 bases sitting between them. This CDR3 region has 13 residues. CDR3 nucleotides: TGTGCCAGCAGCCTACAGGGTCATGGGCCCCAGCATTTT. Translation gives CASSLQGHGPQHF.

The CDR3 loop is CASSLWSGDWTF. In DNA form, the CDR3 reads TGTGCCAGCAGCTTATGGTCGGGGGACTGGACCTTC. This chain joins TRBV7-8 and TRBJ1-2; weak D call: TRBD1 (5 bases). Germline-derived CDR1 and CDR2 are SGHVS and FQNEAQ. Trimming removed 2 bases at V and 14 bases at J, with 15 bases between. The CDR3 has 12 residues.

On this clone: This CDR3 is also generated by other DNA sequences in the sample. This CDR3 reads CASSPGQGPQPQHF. For the CDR3, the DNA is TGTGCCAGCTCACCGGGACAGGGGCCTCAGCCCCAGCATTTT. This rearrangement joins TRBV18 to TRBJ1-5; 10 positions agree with TRBD1. The V gene end was trimmed by 3 bases and the J gene end by 6 bases; junction bases not matched to a gene: 2. Per germline, CDR1 KGHSH and CDR2 LQKENI. The CDR3 spans 14 residues.

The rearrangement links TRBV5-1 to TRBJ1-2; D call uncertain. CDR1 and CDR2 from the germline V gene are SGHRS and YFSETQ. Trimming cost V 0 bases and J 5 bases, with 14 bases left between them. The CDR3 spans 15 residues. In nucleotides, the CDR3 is TGCGCCAGCAGCTTGGAGGCCACAGTTGGGTATGGCTACACCTTC. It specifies CASSLEATVGYGYTF.

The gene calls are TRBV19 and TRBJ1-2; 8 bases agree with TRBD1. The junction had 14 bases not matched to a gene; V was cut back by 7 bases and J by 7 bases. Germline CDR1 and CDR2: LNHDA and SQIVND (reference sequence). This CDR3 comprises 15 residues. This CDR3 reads CASMGVGQEFGGYTF. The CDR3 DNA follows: TGTGCCAGTATGGGGGTGGGACAGGAGTTTGGTGGCTACACCTTC.

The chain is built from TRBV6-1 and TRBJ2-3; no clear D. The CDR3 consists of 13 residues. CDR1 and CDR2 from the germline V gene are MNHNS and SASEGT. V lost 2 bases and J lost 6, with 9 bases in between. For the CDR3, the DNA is TGTGCCAGCAGTGAAACCCCTATGGATACGCAGTATTTT. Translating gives CASSETPMDTQYF.

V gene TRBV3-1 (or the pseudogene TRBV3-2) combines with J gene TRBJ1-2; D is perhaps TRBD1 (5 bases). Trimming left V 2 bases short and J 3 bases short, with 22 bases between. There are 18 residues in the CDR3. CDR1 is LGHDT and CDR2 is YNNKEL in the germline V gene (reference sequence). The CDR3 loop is CASSQFSAVGREDYGYTF. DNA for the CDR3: TGTGCCAGCAGCCAATTCAGCGCCGTAGGCAGGGAAGACTATGGCTACACCTTC.

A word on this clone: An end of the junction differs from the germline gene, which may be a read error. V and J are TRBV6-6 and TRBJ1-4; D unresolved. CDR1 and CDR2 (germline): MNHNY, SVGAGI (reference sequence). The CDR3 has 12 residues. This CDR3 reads CATSGVEEKLFF. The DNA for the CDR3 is TGTGCCACCAGTGGAGTAGAAGAAAAACTGTTTTTT.